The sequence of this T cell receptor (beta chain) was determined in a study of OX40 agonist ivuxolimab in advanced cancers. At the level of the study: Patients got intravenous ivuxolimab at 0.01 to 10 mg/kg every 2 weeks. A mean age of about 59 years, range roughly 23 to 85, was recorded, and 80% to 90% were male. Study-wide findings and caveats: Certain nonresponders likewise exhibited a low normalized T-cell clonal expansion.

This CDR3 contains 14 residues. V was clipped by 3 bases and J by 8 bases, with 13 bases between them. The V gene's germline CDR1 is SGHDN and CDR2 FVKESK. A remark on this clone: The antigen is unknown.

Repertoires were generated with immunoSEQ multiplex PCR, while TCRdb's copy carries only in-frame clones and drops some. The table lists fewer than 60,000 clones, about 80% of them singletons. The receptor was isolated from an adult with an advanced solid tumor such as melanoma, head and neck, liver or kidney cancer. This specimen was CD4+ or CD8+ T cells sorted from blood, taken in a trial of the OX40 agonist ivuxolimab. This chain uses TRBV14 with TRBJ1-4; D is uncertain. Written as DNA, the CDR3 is TGTGCCAGCAGCCACCTGGGAGTGGGCGAAAAACTGTTTTTT. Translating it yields CASSHLGVGEKLFF.